Listed below are T cell receptor beta chains from one sample, sequenced in a study of OX40 agonist ivuxolimab in advanced cancers. The data were produced by immunoSEQ multiplex PCR, yet TCRdb's version contains in-frame clones alone and is incomplete. The sample consists of 130,000 or so clones, just under 95% of them appearing once. The starting material was CD4+ or CD8+ T cells sorted from blood, obtained in a trial of the OX40 agonist ivuxolimab. These receptors all come from an adult with an advanced solid tumor such as melanoma, head and neck, liver or kidney cancer. Both conserved end residues are part of each CDR3. D genes are given only for firm matches. Not all rows give a size; the values are once, few, many and, for expanded clones, a class.

18,TRBV4-3,.,TRBJ2-7,.,TGCGCCAGCAGCCAAGTAACCTTCTGGGGTCAAAGCTCCTACGAGCAGTACTTC,CASSQVTFWGQSSYEQYF
13,TRBV12-5,.,TRBJ2-3,.,TGTGCTAGTGGTTTGACAAGCACAGATACGCAGTATTTT,CASGLTSTDTQYF
15,TRBV27,.,TRBJ2-7,.,TGTGCCAGCAGTTTACTTGCTGGGGGCATAGGGGAGCAGTACTTC,CASSLLAGGIGEQYF
17,TRBV19,.,TRBJ2-1,TRBD2,TGTGCCAGTAGTATCCGCGCCGGGACTAGCTCCTACAATGAGCAGTTCTTC,CASSIRAGTSSYNEQFF
13,TRBV9,.,TRBJ1-2,.,TGTGCCAGCAGCGTAGGTCAGAGCTATGGCTACACCTTC,CASSVGQSYGYTF
14,TRBV6-5,.,TRBJ1-1,.,TGTGCCAGCAAAGCCGGGGCCCAGGGCACTGAAGCTTTCTTT,CASKAGAQGTEAFF
17,TRBV10-3,.,TRBJ2-7,TRBD1,TGTGCCATGAGGGGCGACGGAGCACAGGGGGCAGTTGGCGAGCAGTACTTC,CAMRGDGAQGAVGEQYF
13,TRBV29-1,.,TRBJ2-5,TRBD1,TGCACCATTAGGGACAGGGTCGGTGAGACCCAGTACTTC,CTIRDRVGETQYF
13,TRBV7-9,.,TRBJ1-5,.,TGTGCCAGCAGCTTAACGGGGAATCAGCCCCAGCATTTT,CASSLTGNQPQHF
13,TRBV6-5,few,TRBJ1-4,.,TGTGCCAGCAGACCCGGCCCGGCGGAAAAACTGTTTTTT,CASRPGPAEKLFF
15,TRBV19,.,TRBJ1-5,TRBD1,TGTGCCAGTAGTATCCGACAGGGAGGCAATCAGCCCCAGCATTTT,CASSIRQGGNQPQHF
18,TRBV30,.,TRBJ2-5,TRBD2,TGTGCCTGGAGGCGCCTTCAATATAGCGGGGGGGCATTGGAGACCCAGTACTTC,CAWRRLQYSGGALETQYF
15,TRBV28,.,TRBJ2-1,TRBD2,TGTGCCAGCAGTACCGGGCGCGGGAGGGCCACTGAGCAGTTCTTC,CASSTGRGRATEQFF
13,TRBV4-2,.,TRBJ1-1,.,TGTGCCAGCAGCCCCAGGGGGAACACTGAAGCTTTCTTT,CASSPRGNTEAFF
15,TRBV7-2,.,TRBJ2-7,.,TGTGCCAGCAGCTTGGAGGGGAGCTTTCCCTACGAGCAGTACTTC,CASSLEGSFPYEQYF
11,TRBV20-1,.,TRBJ1-2,.,TGCAGTGCTAGGAATAACTATGGCTACACCTTC,CSARNNYGYTF
15,TRBV9,.,TRBJ1-1,.,TGTGCCAGCAGCGTAGGGGCAGAATTCTACACTGAAGCTTTCTTT,CASSVGAEFYTEAFF
13,TRBV5-1,.,TRBJ2-3,.,TGCGCCAGCAGCGGAAAACCCACAGATACGCAGTATTTT,CASSGKPTDTQYF
13,TRBV9,.,TRBJ2-2,.,TGTGCCAGCAGCCCCGGTGTGACCGGGGAGCTGTTTTTT,CASSPGVTGELFF
12,TRBV30,.,TRBJ2-1,.,TGTGCCTGGAGTCCCAGGGACAATGAGCAGTTCTTC,CAWSPRDNEQFF
14,TRBV30,.,TRBJ2-7,TRBD1,TGTGCCTGGGACCCTGACAGGGGCGCCTACGAGCAGTACTTC,CAWDPDRGAYEQYF
14,TRBV28,.,TRBJ2-5,.,TGTGCCAGCAGTTTGGGCCCAGGGCAAGAGACCCAGTACTTC,CASSLGPGQETQYF
14,TRBV4-2,.,TRBJ2-4,.,TGTGCCAGCAGCCAAGCCAGTGGCAAAAACATTCAGTACTTC,CASSQASGKNIQYF
14,TRBV16,.,TRBJ1-1,.,TGTGCCAGCAGCCCAAGGGGGACAAACACTGAAGCTTTCTTT,CASSPRGTNTEAFF
16,TRBV14,once,TRBJ1-1,TRBD1,TGTGCCAGCAGCCTCAGGACAGGGATGGGGAACACTGAAGCTTTCTTT,CASSLRTGMGNTEAFF
10,TRBV20-1,.,TRBJ2-3,.,TGCAGTGCCTTTCGGGATACGCAGTATTTT,CSAFRDTQYF
12,TRBV2,.,TRBJ2-5,.,TGTGCCAGCGCGAGGGGTTTGGAGACCCAGTACTTC,CASARGLETQYF
14,TRBV2,.,TRBJ1-1,.,TGTGCCAGCACCCTATTGACAGTCCCGACCGGAGCTTTCTTT,CASTLLTVPTGAFF
16,TRBV5-4,.,TRBJ1-5,.,TGTGCCAGCAGCTCGATAGGGGGGTATAGCAATCAGCCCCAGCATTTT,CASSSIGGYSNQPQHF
14,TRBV6-5,.,TRBJ1-1,TRBD1,TGTGCCAGCAGCAGGGGGACAGAGAACACTGAAGCTTTCTTT,CASSRGTENTEAFF
16,TRBV7-3,.,TRBJ2-3,TRBD2,TGTGCCAGCAGTCCCACTAGCGGGGGGGCCCCAGATACGCAGTATTTT,CASSPTSGGAPDTQYF
15,TRBV19,.,TRBJ2-2,.,TGTGCCAGTAGTCGGGCAGGGGTGTTTTCCGGGGAGCTGTTTTTT,CASSRAGVFSGELFF
13,TRBV9,.,TRBJ1-5,.,TGTGCCAGCAGCGTAGACGGGGCACGGCCCCAGCATTTT,CASSVDGARPQHF
14,TRBV19,.,TRBJ2-7,.,TGTGCCAGTAGTACCCTGACGAGTACGGGGGAGCAGTACTTC,CASSTLTSTGEQYF
21,TRBV7-2,.,TRBJ2-4,TRBD2,TGTGCCAGCAGCTTAGCGATGATGGGACTAGCGGGCGGACTAGCCAAAAACATTCAGTACTTC,CASSLAMMGLAGGLAKNIQYF
16,TRBV7-8,once,TRBJ1-5,.,TGTGCCAGCAGCGTCTTCCAAGGGGATAGCAATCAGCCCCAGCATTTT,CASSVFQGDSNQPQHF
13,TRBV7-9,few,TRBJ1-2,TRBD1,TGTGCCAGCAGCCTACAGGGGGACTATGGCTACACCTTC,CASSLQGDYGYTF
13,TRBV7-8,.,TRBJ1-2,.,TGTGCCAGCAGCTTAGGAGAGGGGGTTGGCTACACCTTC,CASSLGEGVGYTF
14,TRBV6-1,once,TRBJ2-1,.,TGTGCCAGCAGTAGAATCTCTTTCCCCAATGAGCAGTTCTTC,CASSRISFPNEQFF
14,TRBV29-1,.,TRBJ1-2,.,TGCAGCGTAGCGTCAGGGAGGGACAACTATGGCTACACCTTC,CSVASGRDNYGYTF
11,TRBV29-1,.,TRBJ2-1,.,TGCAGCGGCGGATGGGGCTATGAGCAGTTCTTC,CSGGWGYEQFF
15,TRBV19,.,TRBJ2-3,TRBD2,TGTGCCAGTAGTAAGCTAGCGGGAAGGGCAGATACGCAGTATTTT,CASSKLAGRADTQYF
16,TRBV5-4,.,TRBJ1-3,.,TGTGCCAGCAGCCGGCCGGGCCAGAGCTCTGGAAACACCATATATTTT,CASSRPGQSSGNTIYF
18,TRBV19,.,TRBJ2-1,.,TGTGCCAGTCGCCGGACGGCGGTTTCTAGCGTGGCCTACAATGAGCAGTTCTTC,CASRRTAVSSVAYNEQFF
15,TRBV15,.,TRBJ1-2,.,TGTGCCACCAGCAGAGACCGGGGGGGAGCGGGTGGCTACACCTTC,CATSRDRGGAGGYTF
14,TRBV2,.,TRBJ2-3,TRBD1,TGTGCCACCTCACCGGGACAGGGCACAGATACGCAGTATTTT,CATSPGQGTDTQYF
13,TRBV7-9,few,TRBJ1-1,.,TGTGCCAGCAGCTTTCGCGGGATTACTGAAGCTTTCTTT,CASSFRGITEAFF
15,TRBV14,.,TRBJ2-7,.,TGTGCCAGCAGCCAGCAGCCGGGTCTCGCCTACGAGCAGTACTTC,CASSQQPGLAYEQYF
13,TRBV18,.,TRBJ2-4,TRBD1,TGTGCCAGCCGACAGGGGTCTTTAAACATTCAGTACTTC,CASRQGSLNIQYF
15,TRBV15,.,TRBJ2-3,.,TGTGCCACCAGCAGAGACGGGGCTTACACAGATACGCAGTATTTT,CATSRDGAYTDTQYF
18,TRBV12-2,.,TRBJ1-6,.,TGTGCAAGTCGCTTAGTGCGATCAGGTGGTGGGGTTAATTCACCCCTCCACTTT,CASRLVRSGGGVNSPLHF
15,TRBV13,.,TRBJ2-7,TRBD2,TGTGCCAGCAGCCTATTAGCGGGGGGGCCAGAGGAGCAGTACTTC,CASSLLAGGPEEQYF
16,TRBV19,.,TRBJ1-5,TRBD1,TGTGCCAGTAGTAACGGAGGGGCCAGGGGGCTGGAGCCCCAGCATTTT,CASSNGGARGLEPQHF
16,TRBV5-1,.,TRBJ2-1,.,TGCGCCAGCAGTCCGGGACTGAGGGCTTCCTACAATGAGCAGTTCTTC,CASSPGLRASYNEQFF
15,TRBV19,.,TRBJ1-3,.,TGTGCCAGTAGTATCGTTGCCGACTCTGGAAACACCATATATTTT,CASSIVADSGNTIYF
17,TRBV5-1,.,TRBJ2-1,TRBD2,TGCGCCAGCAGCTTGGTTGGCGGGGGGGCCTCGAGTTTTGAGCAGTTCTTC,CASSLVGGGASSFEQFF
13,TRBV30,.,TRBJ2-1,.,TGTGCCGCGGCCAGGGGGGGCCACAATGAGCAGTTCTTC,CAAARGGHNEQFF
14,TRBV28,.,TRBJ2-5,TRBD2,TGTGCCAGCAGACGCGGGGGGGCCGGAGAGACCCAGTACTTC,CASRRGGAGETQYF
17,TRBV21-1,.,TRBJ1-4,.,TGTGCCAGCAGCACCCCTAGAAGGTGGGACCCGGGTGAAAAACTGTTTTTT,CASSTPRRWDPGEKLFF
17,TRBV28,.,TRBJ1-2,.,TGTGCCAGCAGTTCCCCGGGACGCGTAAGCACTTCTTATGGCTACACCTTC,CASSSPGRVSTSYGYTF